This is a list of T cell receptor beta chains from one sample in a study of shared clonotypes between healthy human individuals. Generated by immunoSEQ multiplex PCR, the TCRdb table keeps only in-frame clones and is missing some. The repertoire holds approximately 2,000,000 clones, with around 93% as singletons. The sequencing sample was made of naive CD8+ T cells from PBMCs. The receptor set was obtained from a man younger than 30 in good health. Some clones in this sample may be carry-over from other donors' samples. Both conserved end residues are part of each CDR3. D genes are given only for firm matches. Rows give clone size only sometimes, using once, few, many, or a class for an expanded clone.

d_call,clone_size,j_call,v_call,cdr3_nt,cdr3_aa
-,once,TRBJ1-2,TRBV14,TGTGCCAGCAGCTCGGGGGGAACAAACTATGGCTACACCTTC,CASSSGGTNYGYTF
-,-,TRBJ1-5,TRBV19,TGTGCCAGCAGCCCCAGGCCAAGCAATCAGCCCCAGCATTTT,CASSPRPSNQPQHF
TRBD1,-,TRBJ1-5,TRBV19,TGTGCCAGTGGGGGCATAACGGGACAGGGAGCGACTGGGAGCAATCAGCCCCAGCATTTT,CASGGITGQGATGSNQPQHF
TRBD1,-,TRBJ1-1,TRBV27,TGTGCCAGCAGTTTTAGGGGGCGCCGGGACACTGAAGCTTTCTTT,CASSFRGRRDTEAFF
TRBD2,-,TRBJ2-1,TRBV7-2,TGTGCCAGCAGCTTGGGGCTAGCGGGAGTAGCCCCCTGGGGTGAGCAGTTCTTC,CASSLGLAGVAPWGEQFF
-,-,TRBJ2-3,TRBV27,TGTGCCAGCAGTTTAGTCTGGGCAGATACGCAGTATTTT,CASSLVWADTQYF
-,-,TRBJ1-2,TRBV7-9,TGTGCCAGCACCCACCTTGGGGGGCTATCTGGCTACACCTTC,CASTHLGGLSGYTF
-,-,TRBJ2-5,TRBV10-2,TGCGCCAGCAGCGATGGGCCAGGAGAGACCCAGTACTTC,CASSDGPGETQYF
TRBD2,-,TRBJ2-7,TRBV13,TGTGCCAGCAGCTCCCCCTCGGCGGGAGTGTTCTACGAGCAGTACTTC,CASSSPSAGVFYEQYF
-,once,TRBJ2-7,TRBV5-5,TGTGCCAGCAGCTTTGGTCCTATGATTTCCTACGAGCAGTACTTC,CASSFGPMISYEQYF
-,-,TRBJ2-7,TRBV5-6,TGTGCCAGCAGCAGGGGCAGAGGAGGGCTCCTTAACTACGAGCAGTACTTC,CASSRGRGGLLNYEQYF
TRBD2,-,TRBJ2-7,TRBV9,TGTGCCAGCAGTACGGGGGGGTCAGGCTCCTACGAGCAGTACTTC,CASSTGGSGSYEQYF
-,once,TRBJ2-1,TRBV27,TGTGCCAGCAGTCCGGGACGAATCCCGTACAATGAGCAGTTCTTC,CASSPGRIPYNEQFF
-,-,TRBJ1-6,TRBV4-1,TGCGCCAGCAGCCAAGTGGGGCCGGGGACACCCCTCCACTTT,CASSQVGPGTPLHF
TRBD2,-,TRBJ2-5,TRBV6-1,TGTGCCAGCAGTGAACGTTTAATCGGGGCGGGAGTCCAAGAGACCCAGTACTTC,CASSERLIGAGVQETQYF
-,-,TRBJ2-2,TRBV11-2,TGTGCCAGCAGCTTATTTTTGGGCCACGGGAACACCGGGGAGCTGTTTTTT,CASSLFLGHGNTGELFF
TRBD2,-,TRBJ2-1,TRBV6-5,TGTGCCAGCTCCGGGGGGTACAATGAGCAGTTCTTC,CASSGGYNEQFF
-,-,TRBJ1-4,TRBV13,TGTGCCAGCAGCCCCACACACAGCCGCCGCCCCTTTTTT,CASSPTHSRRPFF
-,once,TRBJ2-7,TRBV9,TGTGCCAGCAGCCTAGGAGGCAGTACCTACGAGCAGTACTTC,CASSLGGSTYEQYF
TRBD2,-,TRBJ2-1,TRBV18,TGTGCCAGCTCCCAAGCCGGGACTAGAAACAATGAGCAGTTCTTC,CASSQAGTRNNEQFF
-,-,TRBJ2-7,TRBV19,TGTGCCAGTACCTCCTTATATCCCTACGAGCAGTACTTC,CASTSLYPYEQYF
-,-,TRBJ1-2,TRBV27,TGTGCCAGCAGTTTCGGGGTTAACTATGGCTACACCTTC,CASSFGVNYGYTF
-,-,TRBJ1-5,TRBV27,TGTGCCAGCAGTTTAATAGGGGTTCATCAGCCCCAGCATTTT,CASSLIGVHQPQHF
-,-,TRBJ2-7,TRBV28,TGTGCCAGCAGCCCGGTGCTGAACTACGAGCAGTACTTC,CASSPVLNYEQYF
-,-,TRBJ2-2,TRBV9,TGTGCCAGCAGCGTAGACGGGACTTTTAACACCGGGGAGCTGTTTTTT,CASSVDGTFNTGELFF
-,once,TRBJ1-2,TRBV28,TGTGCCAGCAGTTCGGGGTATGGCTACACCTTC,CASSSGYGYTF
-,-,TRBJ1-2,TRBV28,TGTGCCAGCACTCGCTCCGGAGACAGCTATGGCTACACCTTC,CASTRSGDSYGYTF
-,-,TRBJ2-7,TRBV2,TGTGCCAGCACCAGCACAGTACTCTACGAGCAGTACTTC,CASTSTVLYEQYF
TRBD1,-,TRBJ1-3,TRBV19,TGTGCCAGTAGTATAGAAATGACAGGGCCTGGAAACACCATATATTTT,CASSIEMTGPGNTIYF
-,-,TRBJ1-1,TRBV11-3,TGTGCCAGCAGCTTAGATCGGGAGCAGCCTGATATGAACACTGAAGCTTTCTTT,CASSLDREQPDMNTEAFF
-,-,TRBJ2-1,TRBV28,TGTGCCAGCAGTTTAGGGCGGTTATACAATGAGCAGTTCTTC,CASSLGRLYNEQFF
-,-,TRBJ2-5,TRBV4-3,TGCGCCAGCAGCCGAACTACCGGGACTGGTCAAGAGACCCAGTACTTC,CASSRTTGTGQETQYF
-,-,TRBJ2-1,TRBV7-3,TGTGCCAGCAGCCGCGCTCAGGGTTTTGAGCAGTTCTTC,CASSRAQGFEQFF
-,-,TRBJ2-1,TRBV7-9,TGTGCCAGCAGCTTAAGTCGACCCCTTGAGTTCTTC,CASSLSRPLEFF
-,-,TRBJ2-2,TRBV7-9,TGTGCCAGCAGCTTGGGCACGGGGGAGCTGTTTTTT,CASSLGTGELFF
TRBD2,-,TRBJ2-2,TRBV7-8,TGTGCCAGCAGAGGAAACCCGGGAGGCAGATCCCCCGGGGAGCTGTTTTTT,CASRGNPGGRSPGELFF
TRBD1,-,TRBJ1-4,TRBV15,TGTGCCACCAGCAGAGATATCGGACAGGGAAGTGAAAAACTGTTTTTT,CATSRDIGQGSEKLFF
TRBD1,few,TRBJ2-7,TRBV5-1,TGCGCCAGCAGCTGGGGGACAGGGTACGAGCAGTACTTC,CASSWGTGYEQYF
TRBD2,-,TRBJ2-1,TRBV14,TGTGCCAGCAGCCAAGTTCGGGCTACTAGCGGGAGTGTTATCAATGAGCAGTTCTTC,CASSQVRATSGSVINEQFF
-,once,TRBJ2-7,TRBV19,TGTGCCAGTAGTACAGTAACGGGGGAGCAGTACTTC,CASSTVTGEQYF
-,-,TRBJ1-2,TRBV5-6,TGTGCCAGCAGCCTGGGGGCAGGGTTTCATGGCTACACCTTC,CASSLGAGFHGYTF
TRBD2,-,TRBJ2-3,TRBV7-6,TGTGCCAGCAGCGCTAGCGGGAGTGGGGATACGCAGTATTTT,CASSASGSGDTQYF
-,-,TRBJ1-5,TRBV2,TGTGCCAGCAGTGAGATAGTAGGAGGGTCAGGGCCCCAGCATTTT,CASSEIVGGSGPQHF
-,-,TRBJ2-7,TRBV29-1,TGCAGCGTCGGGGGGCTACGTTTCCCCTACGAGCAGTACTTC,CSVGGLRFPYEQYF
TRBD1,-,TRBJ1-1,TRBV7-2,TGTGCCAGCAGCTTAGCGCTCCAGGGGGGGACTGAAGCTTTCTTT,CASSLALQGGTEAFF
TRBD1,-,TRBJ2-7,TRBV15,TGTGCCACCAGCAGGACAGGGGGTTACTACGAGCAGTACTTC,CATSRTGGYYEQYF
-,-,TRBJ1-1,TRBV9,TGTGCCAGCAGCGTAGGAGGCCTGGGCACTGAAGCTTTCTTT,CASSVGGLGTEAFF
-,-,TRBJ2-1,TRBV10-3,TGTGCCATCAGTGTCAGCGTGGGGTACAATGAGCAGTTCTTC,CAISVSVGYNEQFF